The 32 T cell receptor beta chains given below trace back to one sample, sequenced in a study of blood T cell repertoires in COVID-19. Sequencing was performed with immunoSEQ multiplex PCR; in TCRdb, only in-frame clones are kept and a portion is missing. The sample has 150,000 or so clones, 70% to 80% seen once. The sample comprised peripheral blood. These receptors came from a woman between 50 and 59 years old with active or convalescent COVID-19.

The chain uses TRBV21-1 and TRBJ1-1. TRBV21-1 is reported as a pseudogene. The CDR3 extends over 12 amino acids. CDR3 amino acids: CASSSLYTEAFF. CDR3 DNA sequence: TGTGCCAGCAGCTCTCTTTACACTGAAGCTTTCTTT.

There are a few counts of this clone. CDR3 residues: CASSIQGVSGNSPLHF. The DNA for the CDR3 is TGTGCCAGCAGCATCCAGGGTGTTAGTGGTAATTCACCCCTCCACTTT. The gene calls are TRBV7-3 and TRBJ1-6; D may be TRBD1 (5 bases). This CDR3 is 16 amino acids long. The germline CDR1 and CDR2 sequences are SGHTA and FQGTGA. Between the trimmed V and J ends, which lost 5 bases and 6 bases, there was a span of 17 bases.

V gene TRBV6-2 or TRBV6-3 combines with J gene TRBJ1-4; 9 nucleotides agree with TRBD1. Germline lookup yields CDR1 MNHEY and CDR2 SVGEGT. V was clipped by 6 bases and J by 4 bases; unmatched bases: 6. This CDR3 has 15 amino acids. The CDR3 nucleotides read TGTGCCAGCAGCCCACCGACAGGGGGTAATGAAAAACTGTTTTTT. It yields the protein CASSPPTGGNEKLFF.

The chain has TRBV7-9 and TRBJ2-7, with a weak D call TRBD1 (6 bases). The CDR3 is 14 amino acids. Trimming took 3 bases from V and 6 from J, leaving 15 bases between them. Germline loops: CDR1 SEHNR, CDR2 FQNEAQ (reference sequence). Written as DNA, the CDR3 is TGTGCCAGCAGCTTTGGGGGACAACCGGCCGAGCAGTACTTC. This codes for CASSFGGQPAEQYF.

CDR3 protein: CASSVAGTSGVEQYF. CDR3 coding DNA: TGTGCCAGCAGCGTCGCCGGGACTAGCGGGGTAGAGCAGTACTTC. This rearrangement joins TRBV9 to TRBJ2-7; TRBD2 matches at 13 bases. The J segment lost 7 bases and the V segment lost 2 bases, leaving 6 bases of the junction unmatched. This CDR3 has 15 residues. In germline, CDR1 is SGDLS, CDR2 YYNGEE.

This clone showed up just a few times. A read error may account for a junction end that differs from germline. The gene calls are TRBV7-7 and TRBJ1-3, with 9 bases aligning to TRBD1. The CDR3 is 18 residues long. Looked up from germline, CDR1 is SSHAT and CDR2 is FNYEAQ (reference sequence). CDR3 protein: CASSSARDREGSGNTIYF. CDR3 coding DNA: TGTGCTAGCAGCTCAGCCCGGGACAGGGAGGGATCCGGAAACACCATATATTTT.

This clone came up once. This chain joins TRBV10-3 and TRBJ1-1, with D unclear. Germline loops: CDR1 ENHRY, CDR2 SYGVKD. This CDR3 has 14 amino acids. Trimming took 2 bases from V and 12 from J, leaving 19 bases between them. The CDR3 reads CAISEIVGRVRTFF. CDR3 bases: TGTGCCATCAGTGAGATTGTAGGCAGAGTCAGGACTTTCTTT.

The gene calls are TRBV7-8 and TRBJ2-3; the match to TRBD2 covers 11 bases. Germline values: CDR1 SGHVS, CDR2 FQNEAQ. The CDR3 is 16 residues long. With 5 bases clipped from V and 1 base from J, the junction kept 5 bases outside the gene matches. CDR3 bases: TGTGCCAGCAGCCCGAAGACTAGCGGGGGCACAGATACGCAGTATTTT. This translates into CASSPKTSGGTDTQYF.

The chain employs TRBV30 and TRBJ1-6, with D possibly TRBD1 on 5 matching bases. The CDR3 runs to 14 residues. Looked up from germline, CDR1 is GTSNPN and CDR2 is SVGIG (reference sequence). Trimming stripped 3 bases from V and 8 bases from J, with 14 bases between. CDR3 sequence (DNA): TGTGCCTGGAGCCAGGGAACAGACTATTCACCCCTCCACTTT. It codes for CAWSQGTDYSPLHF.

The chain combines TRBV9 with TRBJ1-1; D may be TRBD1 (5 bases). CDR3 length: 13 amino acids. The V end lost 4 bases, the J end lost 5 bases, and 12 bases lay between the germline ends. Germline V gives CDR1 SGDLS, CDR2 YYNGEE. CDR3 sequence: CASSSVGGTEAFF. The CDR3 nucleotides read TGTGCCAGCAGCTCAGTTGGGGGGACTGAAGCTTTCTTT.

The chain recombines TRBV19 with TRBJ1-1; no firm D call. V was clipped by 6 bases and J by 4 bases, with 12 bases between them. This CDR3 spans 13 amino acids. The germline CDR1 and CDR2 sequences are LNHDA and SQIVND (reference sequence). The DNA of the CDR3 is TGTGCCAGTAGGAGGATCGGTTCCACTGAAGCTTTCTTT. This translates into CASRRIGSTEAFF. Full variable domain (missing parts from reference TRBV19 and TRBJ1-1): DGGITQSPKYLFRKEGQNVTLSCEQNLNHDAMYWYRQDPGQGLRLIYYSQIVNDFQKGDIAEGYSVSREKKESFPLTVTSAQKNPTAFYLCASRRIGSTEAFFGQGTRLTVV.

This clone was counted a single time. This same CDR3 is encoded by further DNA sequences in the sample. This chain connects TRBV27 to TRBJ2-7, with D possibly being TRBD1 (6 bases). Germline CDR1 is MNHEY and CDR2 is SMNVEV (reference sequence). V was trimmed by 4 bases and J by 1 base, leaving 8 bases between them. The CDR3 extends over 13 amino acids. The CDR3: CASSSGTSYEQYF. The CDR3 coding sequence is TGTGCCAGCAGTTCAGGGACATCCTACGAGCAGTACTTC.

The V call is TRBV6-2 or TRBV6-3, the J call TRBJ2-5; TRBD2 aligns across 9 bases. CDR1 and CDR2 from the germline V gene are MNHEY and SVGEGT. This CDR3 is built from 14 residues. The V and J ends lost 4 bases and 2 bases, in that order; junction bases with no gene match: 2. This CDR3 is CASSFLAGQETQYF. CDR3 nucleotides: TGTGCCAGCAGTTTTCTAGCGGGGCAAGAGACCCAGTACTTC.

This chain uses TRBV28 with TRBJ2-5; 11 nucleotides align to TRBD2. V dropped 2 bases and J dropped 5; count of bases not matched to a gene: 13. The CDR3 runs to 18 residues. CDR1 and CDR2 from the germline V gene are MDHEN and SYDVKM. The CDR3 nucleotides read TGTGCCAGCAGTTTAAATCCGACTAGCGGGGTACCCCCGGAGACCCAGTACTTC. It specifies CASSLNPTSGVPPETQYF.

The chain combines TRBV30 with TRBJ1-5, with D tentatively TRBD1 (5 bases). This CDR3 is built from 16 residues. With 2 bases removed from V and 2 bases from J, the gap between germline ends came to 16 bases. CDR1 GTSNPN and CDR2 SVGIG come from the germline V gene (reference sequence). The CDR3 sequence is CAWSLGTPWGNQPQHF. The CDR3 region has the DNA TGTGCCTGGAGTCTAGGGACTCCGTGGGGCAATCAGCCCCAGCATTTT.

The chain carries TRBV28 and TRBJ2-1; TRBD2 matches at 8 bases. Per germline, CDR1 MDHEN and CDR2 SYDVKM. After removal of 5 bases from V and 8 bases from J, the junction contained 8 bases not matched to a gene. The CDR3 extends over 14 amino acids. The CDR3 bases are TGTGCCAGCAGTATCCCGGGGGGGAACTATGAGCAGTTCTTC. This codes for CASSIPGGNYEQFF.

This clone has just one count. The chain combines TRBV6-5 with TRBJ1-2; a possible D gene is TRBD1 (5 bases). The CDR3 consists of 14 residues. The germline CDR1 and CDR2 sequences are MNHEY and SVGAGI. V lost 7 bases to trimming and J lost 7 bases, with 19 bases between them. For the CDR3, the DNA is TGTGCCAGCACCCTCGGAGGGGTCCTGGGTGGCTACACCTTC. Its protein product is CASTLGGVLGGYTF.

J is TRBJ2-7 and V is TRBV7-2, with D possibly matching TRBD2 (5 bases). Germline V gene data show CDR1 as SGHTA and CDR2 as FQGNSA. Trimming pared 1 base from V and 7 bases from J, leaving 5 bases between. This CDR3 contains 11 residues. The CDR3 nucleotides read TGTGCCAGCAGCTTAGGGAGGGAGCAGTACTTC. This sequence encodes CASSLGREQYF.

CDR3 in amino acids: CASSSPTGLGGKLFF. In DNA form, the CDR3 reads TGTGCCAGCAGTTCCCCGACAGGGTTGGGAGGAAAACTGTTTTTT. V and J are TRBV28 and TRBJ1-4; 7 bases are a match to TRBD1. Per germline, CDR1 MDHEN and CDR2 SYDVKM. This CDR3 spans 15 amino acids. Unmatched junction bases numbered 12, after V lost 4 bases and J lost 10 bases.

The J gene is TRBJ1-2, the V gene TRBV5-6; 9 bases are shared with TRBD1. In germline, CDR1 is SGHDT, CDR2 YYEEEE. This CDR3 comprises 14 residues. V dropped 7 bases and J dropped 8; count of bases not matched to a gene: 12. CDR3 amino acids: CASGGEQGARGYTF. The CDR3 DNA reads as TGTGCCAGCGGAGGAGAACAGGGGGCTCGGGGCTACACCTTC.

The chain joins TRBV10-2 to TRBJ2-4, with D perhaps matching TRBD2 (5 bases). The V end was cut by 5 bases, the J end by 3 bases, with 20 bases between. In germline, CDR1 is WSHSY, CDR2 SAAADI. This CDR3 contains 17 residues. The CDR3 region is CASSPRPSPGSKNIQYF. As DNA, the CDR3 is TGCGCCAGCAGTCCCCGGCCATCCCCGGGGAGCAAAAACATTCAGTACTTC.

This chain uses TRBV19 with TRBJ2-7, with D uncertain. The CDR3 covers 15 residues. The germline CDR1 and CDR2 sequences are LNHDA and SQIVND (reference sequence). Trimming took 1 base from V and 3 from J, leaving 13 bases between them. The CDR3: CASSIVLASIYEQYF. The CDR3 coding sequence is TGTGCCAGTAGTATAGTATTAGCCTCAATCTACGAGCAGTACTTC.

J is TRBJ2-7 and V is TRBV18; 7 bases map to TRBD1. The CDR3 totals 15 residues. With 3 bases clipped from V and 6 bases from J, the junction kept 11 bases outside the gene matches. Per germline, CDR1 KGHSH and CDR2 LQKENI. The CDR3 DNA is TGTGCCAGCTCACCTGGACAGGCCTTCGGCCGCGAGCAGTACTTC. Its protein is CASSPGQAFGREQYF.

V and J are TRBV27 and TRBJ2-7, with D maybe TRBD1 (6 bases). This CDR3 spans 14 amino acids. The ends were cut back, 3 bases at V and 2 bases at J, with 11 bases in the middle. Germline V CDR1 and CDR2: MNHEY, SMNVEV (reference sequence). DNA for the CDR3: TGTGCCAGCAGTTTGCGGGCAGGGGCCTACGAGCAGTACTTC. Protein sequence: CASSLRAGAYEQYF.

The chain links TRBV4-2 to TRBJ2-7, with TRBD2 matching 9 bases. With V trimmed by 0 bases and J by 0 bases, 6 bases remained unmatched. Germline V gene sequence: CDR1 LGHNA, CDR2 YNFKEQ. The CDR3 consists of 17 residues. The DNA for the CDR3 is TGTGCCAGCAGCCAAGATCTTGCTAGCGGGACCTCCTACGAGCAGTACTTC. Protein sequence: CASSQDLASGTSYEQYF.

The CDR3 region is CSVFIQMNTEAFF. The CDR3 DNA reads TGCAGCGTTTTTATACAGATGAACACTGAAGCTTTCTTT. The chain couples TRBV29-1 to TRBJ1-1; no clear D gene. The CDR3 contains 13 residues. Trimming removed 5 bases from V and 0 bases from J, with 10 bases in between. Germline CDR1 and CDR2: SQVTM and ANQGSEA.

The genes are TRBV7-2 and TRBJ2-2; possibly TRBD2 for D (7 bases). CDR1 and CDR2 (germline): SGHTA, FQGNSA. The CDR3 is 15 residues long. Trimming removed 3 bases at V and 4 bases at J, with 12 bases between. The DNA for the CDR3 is TGTGCCAGCAGCTTCCCCCGGGGGGCCACCGGGGAGCTGTTTTTT. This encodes CASSFPRGATGELFF.

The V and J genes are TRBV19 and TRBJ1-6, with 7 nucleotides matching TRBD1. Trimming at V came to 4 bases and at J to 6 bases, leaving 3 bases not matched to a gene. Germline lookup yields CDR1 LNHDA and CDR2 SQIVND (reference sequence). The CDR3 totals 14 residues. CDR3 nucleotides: TGTGCCAGTAGTACAGGGGGAGGTAATTCACCCCTCCACTTT. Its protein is CASSTGGGNSPLHF.

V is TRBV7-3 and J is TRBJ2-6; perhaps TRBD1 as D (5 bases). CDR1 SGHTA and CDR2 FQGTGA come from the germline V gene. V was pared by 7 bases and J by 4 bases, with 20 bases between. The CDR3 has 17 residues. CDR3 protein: CASIEGQIRPGANVLTF. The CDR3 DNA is TGTGCCAGCATCGAAGGACAAATACGTCCCGGGGCCAACGTCCTGACTTTC.

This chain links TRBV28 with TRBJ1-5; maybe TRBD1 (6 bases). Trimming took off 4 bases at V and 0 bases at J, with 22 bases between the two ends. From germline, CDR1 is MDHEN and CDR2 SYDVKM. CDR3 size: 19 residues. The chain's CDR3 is CASSSPRGMTVYSNQPQHF. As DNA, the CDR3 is TGTGCCAGCAGTTCCCCAAGGGGGATGACGGTCTATAGCAATCAGCCCCAGCATTTT.

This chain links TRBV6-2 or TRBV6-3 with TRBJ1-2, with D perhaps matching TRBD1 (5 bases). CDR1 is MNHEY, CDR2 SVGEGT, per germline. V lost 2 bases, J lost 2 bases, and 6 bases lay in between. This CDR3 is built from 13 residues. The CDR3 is CASSYAGNYGYTF. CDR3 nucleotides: TGTGCCAGCAGTTACGCAGGGAACTATGGCTACACCTTC.

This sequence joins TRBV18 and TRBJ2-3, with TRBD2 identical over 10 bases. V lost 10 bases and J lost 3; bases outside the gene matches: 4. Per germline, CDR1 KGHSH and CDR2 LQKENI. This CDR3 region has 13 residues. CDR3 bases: TGTGCCACTAGCGGGAGTGGGACAGATACGCAGTATTTT. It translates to CATSGSGTDTQYF.